Following are 26 T cell receptor beta chains from one sample sequenced in a study of blood T cell repertoires in COVID-19. Repertoires were generated with immunoSEQ multiplex PCR, while TCRdb's copy carries only in-frame clones and drops some. In the table there are 350,000 to 550,000 clones, around 89% of which are singletons. The sample consisted of peripheral blood. All receptors derive from a woman aged 25 to 39 with acute or convalescent COVID-19.

This chain uses TRBV4-1 with TRBJ2-1; the match to TRBD2 covers 10 bases. Germline V gene data show CDR1 as MGHRA and CDR2 as YSYEKL. The V segment lost 2 bases and the J segment 5 bases; nucleotides outside the gene matches: 12. The CDR3 is 18 amino acids. The CDR3 DNA reads TGCGCCAGCAGCCAAAAAGAGGATAGCGGGGGGCGGCACAATGAGCAGTTCTTC. Residues: CASSQKEDSGGRHNEQFF.

The chain couples TRBV4-2 to TRBJ2-3; TRBD2 aligns across 13 bases. With V trimmed by 0 bases and J by 3 bases, 9 bases remained unmatched. This CDR3 has 19 amino acids. CDR1 is LGHNA, CDR2 YNFKEQ, per germline. CDR3 nucleotide sequence: TGTGCCAGCAGCCAAGATGTCGGGACTAGCGGGGTTAGGACAGATACGCAGTATTTT. Amino acids: CASSQDVGTSGVRTDTQYF.

The rearrangement joins TRBV29-1 to TRBJ2-7; D is uncertain. This CDR3 spans 11 amino acids. V lost 7 bases, J lost 6 bases, and 13 bases lay in between. The V gene's germline CDR1 is SQVTM and CDR2 ANQGSEA. In nucleotides, the CDR3 is TGCAGCGGAATCAACGGTGCCGAGCAGTACTTC. Protein product: CSGINGAEQYF.

The V and J genes are TRBV21-1 and TRBJ1-5; TRBD1, the table's D call, was not compared with the DNA. TRBV21-1 is annotated as a pseudogene. This CDR3 has 18 amino acids. The CDR3 DNA sequence: TGTGCCAGCGTATATTGGGACAGGGGCCGGTATAGCAATCAGCCCCAGCATTTT. It yields the protein CASVYWDRGRYSNQPQHF.

This clone was seen a single time. The chain links TRBV10-1 to TRBJ1-2; 8 bases map to TRBD1. V was clipped by 5 bases and J by 7 bases; unmatched bases: 6. The CDR3 runs 13 residues. The germline V gene has CDR1 WNHNN and CDR2 SYGVQD (reference sequence). The CDR3 is CASSSTGGGGYTF. The DNA for the CDR3 is TGCGCCAGCAGTTCAACAGGGGGAGGTGGCTACACCTTC.

V and J are TRBV2 and TRBJ1-5; 9 nucleotides line up with TRBD1. V shed 10 bases and J 4 bases; nucleotides not matched to a gene: 8. Germline V gene lookup returns CDR1 SNHLY and CDR2 FYNNEI. The CDR3 loop spans 14 amino acids. The CDR3 loop is CATADRGWNQPQHF. The CDR3 DNA follows: TGTGCCACCGCCGACAGGGGGTGGAATCAGCCCCAGCATTTT.

This chain links TRBV13 with TRBJ2-7; 7 positions match TRBD1. This CDR3 has 16 amino acids. CDR1 is PRHDT and CDR2 is FYEKMQ in the germline V gene (reference sequence). V gave up 1 base and J gave up 1 base; unmatched junction bases: 7. The CDR3, as DNA: TGTGCCAGCAGCTTAGATCTGCCAGGGGGTTCCTACGAGCAGTACTTC. Encoded protein: CASSLDLPGGSYEQYF.

The V and J genes are TRBV5-1 and TRBJ1-5; possible D gene TRBD1, 6 bases. The CDR3 consists of 15 residues. V lost 0 bases and J 0 bases, leaving 7 bases between the germline ends. Germline V gene lookup returns CDR1 SGHRS and CDR2 YFSETQ. The CDR3, as DNA: TGCGCCAGCAGCTTGGAGGGGGATAGCAATCAGCCCCAGCATTTT. Translating gives CASSLEGDSNQPQHF.

This clone is a singleton in its sample. The V and J genes are TRBV7-2 and TRBJ2-2; 7 bases are shared with TRBD1. Germline CDR1 reads SGHTA; CDR2 reads FQGNSA. This CDR3 spans 16 amino acids. The V and J ends lost 4 bases and 1 base, in that order; junction bases with no gene match: 6. This chain's CDR3 is CASSSAGTVNTGELFF. The CDR3 nucleotides read TGTGCCAGCAGCTCGGCCGGGACAGTGAACACCGGGGAGCTGTTTTTT.

The chain uses TRBV11-2 and TRBJ2-3; 13 bases fit TRBD2. Losses at the gene ends were 6 bases for V and 0 bases for J; bases not matched to a gene: 9. The CDR3 runs 18 residues. Germline loops: CDR1 SGHAT, CDR2 FQNNGV. The CDR3 loop reads CASSRTSGGGTSTDTQYF. The CDR3, as DNA: TGTGCCAGCAGTCGTACTAGCGGGGGGGGTACTAGCACAGATACGCAGTATTTT.

The rearrangement links TRBV30 to TRBJ2-1, with 8 bases lining up with TRBD1. The CDR3 sequence is 12 residues long. Germline V gives CDR1 GTSNPN, CDR2 SVGIG (reference sequence). J lost 12 bases, V lost 2 bases, and 6 bases had no gene match. The CDR3 sequence: CAWSPGQGLQFF. The DNA for the CDR3 is TGTGCCTGGAGTCCAGGACAGGGCTTGCAGTTCTTC.

The CDR3 coding sequence is TGTGCCAGCAGTTCGCCGAGCGGGGGGGCGGAGACCCAGTACTTC. This codes for CASSSPSGGAETQYF. The V call is TRBV28, the J call TRBJ2-5; 10 bases are shared with TRBD2. J gave up 5 bases and V 4 bases, and 7 bases lay outside the gene matches. CDR1 is MDHEN and CDR2 is SYDVKM in the germline V gene. The CDR3 sequence is 15 residues long.

V usage is TRBV9 and J usage is TRBJ1-2, with 7 bases identical to TRBD1. The CDR3 is 16 residues long. Germline V gives CDR1 SGDLS, CDR2 YYNGEE. V was clipped by 4 bases and J by 0 bases; unmatched bases: 9. This CDR3 is CASSIGQDRTNYGYTF. CDR3 nucleotide sequence: TGTGCCAGCAGCATCGGACAGGACCGCACTAACTATGGCTACACCTTC.

The rearrangement uses TRBV18 and TRBJ1-3, with D unclear. The CDR3 is 15 amino acids. V lost 6 bases and J lost 0, with 12 bases in between. CDR1 is KGHSH, CDR2 LQKENI, per germline. This CDR3 reads CASSPEKSSGNTIYF. Written as DNA, the CDR3 is TGTGCCAGCTCGCCCGAAAAGAGCTCTGGAAACACCATATATTTT.

The genes are TRBV7-9 and TRBJ1-1, with D possibly matching TRBD1 (6 bases). Per the germline V gene, CDR1 is SEHNR and CDR2 is FQNEAQ (reference sequence). V gave up 1 base and J gave up 0 bases, with 15 bases separating them. This CDR3 is built from 17 residues. The DNA for the CDR3 is TGTGCCAGCAGCTTAGGTTGGGCAGGGGAGATGAACACTGAAGCTTTCTTT. Translated: CASSLGWAGEMNTEAFF.

J is TRBJ1-1 and V is TRBV5-6, with D possibly TRBD1 on 6 matching bases. The V gene's germline CDR1 is SGHDT and CDR2 YYEEEE. The CDR3 has 12 residues. The germline V and J ends were trimmed by 4 bases and 9 bases, with 13 bases remaining between them. CDR3 loop: CASSRDRFKAFF. CDR3 nucleotides: TGTGCCAGCAGCCGAGACAGGTTTAAAGCTTTCTTT.

This chain joins TRBV5-1 and TRBJ2-3; D is possibly TRBD2 (6 bases). The CDR3 is made up of 14 amino acids. CDR1 is SGHRS and CDR2 is YFSETQ in the germline V gene. Trimming removed 10 bases at V and 0 bases at J, with 15 bases between. The CDR3 DNA reads TGCGCCCTCGGTCCGGGGGAGAGCACAGATACGCAGTATTTT. Protein sequence: CALGPGESTDTQYF.

On this clone itself: The DNA is left out, because the CDR3 cannot be placed on it with certainty; the CDR3 is given as TCRdb lists it. The V and J genes are TRBV21-1 and TRBJ2-6; the table's D call TRBD1 went unverified against the DNA. TRBV21-1 is assigned pseudogene status. The CDR3 adds up to 18 amino acids, both ends counted. The chain's CDR3 is CASSARDRVGSGANVLTF.

This clone was recorded at least ten times. Other nucleotide sequences from this sample produce the same CDR3. The chain links TRBV3-1 (or the pseudogene TRBV3-2) to TRBJ2-7; D perhaps matches TRBD2 (6 bases). This CDR3 is built from 13 residues. Germline V gene lookup returns CDR1 LGHDT and CDR2 YNNKEL (reference sequence). Trimming cost V 0 bases and J 5 bases, with 8 bases left between them. Here the CDR3 DNA reads TGTGCCAGCAGCCAAGATTGGGGGGACGAGCAGTACTTC. Protein: CASSQDWGDEQYF.

The V and J genes are TRBV27 and TRBJ2-2, with D perhaps TRBD1 (6 bases). The CDR3 has 13 residues. Germline CDR1 reads MNHEY; CDR2 reads SMNVEV (reference sequence). V was clipped by 8 bases and J by 2 bases, with 9 bases between them. CDR3 in DNA: TGTGCCAGCGCGGACAGCAACACCGGGGAGCTGTTTTTT. Translation: CASADSNTGELFF.

The V call is TRBV25-1, the J call TRBJ1-6; 8 nucleotides match TRBD1. The CDR3 runs 16 residues. Germline CDR1 reads MGHDK; CDR2 reads SYGVNS. The trim removed 1 base at V and 9 bases at J, leaving 8 bases unmatched. DNA of the CDR3: TGTGCCAGCAGTGAATCTCGACAGGGGAGGAGTTCACCCCTCCACTTT. Translated: CASSESRQGRSSPLHF.

The rearrangement uses TRBV5-8 and TRBJ2-3, with 9 bases matching TRBD2. V shed 0 bases and J 3 bases; nucleotides not matched to a gene: 5. CDR1 and CDR2 from the germline V gene are SGHTS and YDEGEE. The CDR3 sequence is 16 residues long. The CDR3 reads CASSLVGLARTDTQYF. CDR3 bases: TGTGCCAGCAGCTTGGTTGGACTAGCGAGAACAGATACGCAGTATTTT.

This chain uses TRBV12-3 or TRBV12-4 with TRBJ1-6; no firm D call. The CDR3 is 12 amino acids. V gave up 5 bases and J gave up 7 bases, with 6 bases separating them. The CDR3 DNA is TGTGCCAGCAGTCCCGAGAATTCACCCCTCCACTTT. This codes for CASSPENSPLHF.

This clone was picked up a small number of times. The genes are TRBV5-1 and TRBJ1-2; 8 bases map to TRBD1. Germline CDR1 reads SGHRS; CDR2 reads YFSETQ. Trimming took 0 bases from V and 4 from J; bases not matched to a gene: 2. The CDR3 covers 14 residues. CDR3 residues: CASSLEQGVYGYTF. The CDR3 DNA is TGCGCCAGCAGCTTGGAACAGGGGGTCTATGGCTACACCTTC.

The chain recombines TRBV5-5 with TRBJ1-2; 8 bases match TRBD1. Germline V gene sequence: CDR1 SGHKS, CDR2 YYEKEE (reference sequence). The V gene end was trimmed by 3 bases and the J gene end by 2 bases; junction bases not matched to a gene: 3. The CDR3 is made up of 14 amino acids. The CDR3 nucleotides are TGTGCCAGCAGCTCGGACAGGGCAAACTATGGCTACACCTTC. It translates to CASSSDRANYGYTF.

This rearrangement joins TRBV7-8 to TRBJ2-7; 8 positions agree with TRBD1. The CDR3 sequence is 14 residues long. Germline V CDR1 and CDR2: SGHVS, FQNEAQ. The V and J ends lost 6 bases and 2 bases, in that order; junction bases with no gene match: 6. The CDR3: CASREAGGAYEQYF. The CDR3 DNA is TGTGCCAGCAGGGAGGCAGGGGGCGCCTACGAGCAGTACTTC.